These T cell receptor beta chains were read from a single sample in a study of cytomegalovirus exposure and HLA in healthy donors. Libraries were prepared by immunoSEQ multiplex PCR; TCRdb keeps only in-frame clonotypes and omits some of them. Among 100,000 or so clones listed, approximately 70% were seen once. The specimen sequenced was PBMCs. Receptor source: a woman between 18 and 30 years old in good health and CMV-seropositive. Each CDR3 is given with its conserved first and last residue. Fields, in order: J gene, D gene, clone size, V gene, CDR3 protein, CDR3 DNA. A D gene is named only where the DNA matches it firmly. For some rows the clone size is stated as once, few or many, or as a class when expanded; others skip it.

TRBJ2-7	NA	NA	TRBV5-1	CASSLDAGSYEQYF	TGCGCCAGCAGCTTGGACGCCGGCTCCTACGAGCAGTACTTC
TRBJ2-2	NA	NA	TRBV6-6	CASRTGTGELFF	TGTGCCAGCAGAACAGGGACCGGGGAGCTGTTTTTT
TRBJ2-5	TRBD2	NA	TRBV5-3	CARSHGTSGITQYF	TGTGCCAGAAGCCATGGGACTAGCGGGATAACCCAGTACTTC
TRBJ1-4	NA	NA	TRBV27	CATRRLTNEKLFF	TGTGCCACCCGGAGGTTAACTAATGAAAAACTGTTTTTT
TRBJ2-1	TRBD2	NA	TRBV7-9	CASSSVGREGNEQFF	TGTGCCAGCAGCTCCGTGGGGCGGGAGGGGAATGAGCAGTTCTTC
TRBJ2-3	TRBD2	NA	TRBV9	CASSVYSGNDGRDTQYF	TGTGCCAGCAGCGTTTATAGCGGGAACGACGGGAGAGATACGCAGTATTTT
TRBJ1-1	TRBD1	NA	TRBV27	CASSLYGTGEAFF	TGTGCCAGCAGTTTATACGGGACAGGGGAAGCTTTCTTT
TRBJ1-5	NA	NA	TRBV7-6	CASSLGGGYQPQHF	TGTGCCAGCAGCTTAGGGGGGGGTTATCAGCCCCAGCATTTT
TRBJ2-5	TRBD2	NA	TRBV7-8	CASSEREVQKPQYF	TGTGCCAGCAGCGAGCGGGAGGTGCAGAAGCCCCAGTACTTC
TRBJ1-6	NA	NA	TRBV27	CASGRGENSPLHF	TGTGCCAGCGGGCGGGGGGAGAATTCACCCCTCCACTTT
TRBJ2-7	NA	NA	TRBV4-3	CASSQDIGGYEQYF	TGCGCCAGCAGCCAAGATATAGGGGGCTACGAGCAGTACTTC
TRBJ2-2	TRBD2	NA	TRBV6-6	CASTGLASDTGELFF	TGTGCCAGCACCGGACTAGCATCCGACACCGGGGAGCTGTTTTTT
TRBJ2-1	TRBD1	NA	TRBV29-1	CSGDSGTGGRDEQFF	TGCAGCGGCGACTCCGGGACAGGGGGCAGGGATGAGCAGTTCTTC
TRBJ2-3	TRBD1	few	TRBV19	CASSPRTGESPDTQYF	TGTGCCAGTAGTCCCCGGACAGGGGAAAGCCCAGATACGCAGTATTTT
TRBJ2-7	TRBD2	NA	TRBV6-6	CASSPPGTSGYEQYF	TGTGCCAGCAGTCCTCCTGGGACTAGCGGCTACGAGCAGTACTTC
TRBJ2-2	TRBD1	NA	TRBV5-1	CASSLGDRENTGELFF	TGCGCCAGCAGCTTAGGTGACAGGGAGAACACCGGGGAGCTGTTTTTT
TRBJ2-5	NA	once	TRBV19	CASSMRTEETQYF	TGTGCCAGTAGTATGAGGACTGAAGAGACCCAGTACTTC
TRBJ2-7	TRBD1	NA	TRBV19	CASRPGTGEGEQYF	TGTGCCAGTAGACCCGGGACAGGGGAAGGCGAGCAGTACTTC
TRBJ2-5	TRBD2	once	TRBV27	CASRRRTSGTGGQETQYF	TGTGCCAGCAGGCGACGGACTAGCGGGACGGGGGGCCAAGAGACCCAGTACTTC
TRBJ2-5	NA	NA	TRBV10-1	CASSLYKTQYF	TGCGCCAGCAGCCTTTATAAGACCCAGTACTTC
TRBJ1-2	NA	NA	TRBV27	CAIPGLLGNGYTF	TGTGCCATCCCCGGGCTGCTCGGGAATGGCTACACCTTC
TRBJ2-1	TRBD1	NA	TRBV7-9	CASSTGQGSYNEQFF	TGTGCCAGCAGCACCGGACAGGGATCCTACAATGAGCAGTTCTTC
TRBJ1-2	TRBD1	NA	TRBV5-6	CASSWGGGQGAGYTF	TGTGCCAGCAGCTGGGGAGGAGGACAGGGAGCTGGCTACACCTTC
TRBJ1-2	NA	once	TRBV29-1	CSVEREMVYGYTF	TGCAGCGTTGAACGGGAAATGGTCTATGGCTACACCTTC
TRBJ1-1	NA	NA	TRBV6-5	CASSYYYGREPEAFF	TGTGCCAGCAGTTACTATTATGGAAGGGAGCCTGAAGCTTTCTTT
TRBJ2-7	NA	NA	TRBV7-6	CASSLEYASGEQYF	TGTGCCAGCAGCTTAGAATACGCGTCGGGCGAGCAGTACTTC
TRBJ2-7	NA	once	TRBV20-1	CSASPQAEQYF	TGCAGTGCTAGCCCTCAAGCCGAGCAGTACTTC
TRBJ2-3	NA	few	TRBV9	CASSVPGSTDTQYF	TGTGCCAGCAGCGTTCCGGGGAGCACAGATACGCAGTATTTT
TRBJ1-4	TRBD1	NA	TRBV5-1	CASSKDRGVEKLFF	TGCGCCAGCAGCAAGGACAGGGGGGTCGAAAAACTGTTTTTT
TRBJ1-5	TRBD1	NA	TRBV2	CASSPNRGHFSNQPQHF	TGTGCCAGCAGCCCTAACAGGGGGCATTTTAGCAATCAGCCCCAGCATTTT
TRBJ1-2	NA	NA	TRBV27	CASSSPKPERRGYTF	TGTGCCAGCAGTTCACCGAAACCGGAACGGCGGGGCTACACCTTC
TRBJ2-3	TRBD1	NA	TRBV28	CASRPRTGSTDTQYF	TGTGCCAGCAGGCCACGGACAGGGAGCACAGATACGCAGTATTTT
TRBJ2-5	TRBD2	NA	TRBV9	CASSVGGLAGVQETQYF	TGTGCCAGCAGCGTAGGGGGACTAGCGGGAGTCCAAGAGACCCAGTACTTC
TRBJ1-5	NA	NA	TRBV27	CASSQRGSGQPQHF	TGTGCCAGCAGTCAACGCGGGTCGGGACAGCCCCAGCATTTT
TRBJ2-1	NA	NA	TRBV19	CASSFREARYNEQFF	TGTGCCAGTAGCTTCCGCGAGGCGCGGTACAATGAGCAGTTCTTC
TRBJ2-1	TRBD1	few	TRBV6-5	CASSYIGTEEFF	TGTGCCAGCAGTTACATCGGGACAGAAGAGTTCTTC
TRBJ2-1	TRBD2	once	TRBV27	CASSSGLAGVYNEQFF	TGTGCCAGCAGTTCCGGACTAGCGGGAGTCTACAATGAGCAGTTCTTC
TRBJ2-6	TRBD1	NA	TRBV2	CASSTSTGASTSGANVLTF	TGTGCCAGCAGCACCTCGACAGGGGCTTCTACTTCTGGGGCCAACGTCCTGACTTTC
TRBJ2-2	NA	NA	TRBV4-1	CASSRVPDGELFF	TGCGCCAGCAGCCGAGTTCCCGACGGGGAGCTGTTTTTT
TRBJ2-7	TRBD2	NA	TRBV6-5	CASQFGLADYEQYF	TGTGCCAGCCAATTCGGACTAGCAGACTACGAGCAGTACTTC
TRBJ1-2	NA	NA	TRBV6-1	CASSKGGGNGYTF	TGTGCCAGCAGCAAGGGGGGAGGGAATGGCTACACCTTC
TRBJ2-3	TRBD2	NA	TRBV7-9	CASSGSGTSGSGLTDTQYF	TGTGCCAGCAGCGGTTCCGGGACTAGCGGGAGTGGGCTTACAGATACGCAGTATTTT
TRBJ1-5	TRBD1	NA	TRBV18	CASSPGTGDNQPQHF	TGTGCCAGCTCACCCGGGACAGGCGACAATCAGCCCCAGCATTTT
TRBJ2-1	TRBD2	few	TRBV6-1	CASSSSGSFNEQFF	TGTGCCAGCAGTTCTAGCGGGAGTTTCAATGAGCAGTTCTTC
TRBJ2-4	TRBD2	once	TRBV29-1	CSVAAGPGGAKNIQYF	TGCAGCGTCGCGGCCGGGCCGGGGGGGGCCAAAAACATTCAGTACTTC
TRBJ2-1	TRBD2	NA	TRBV4-3	CASAYSKRESYNEQFF	TGCGCCAGCGCGTACAGTAAGCGGGAATCCTACAATGAGCAGTTCTTC